The rows below give T cell receptor beta chains drawn from one sample of a study of T cell clusters in autoimmune cytopenias. TCRdb reprocessed the multiplex PCR reads and stores each CDR3 protein as one record, lacking DNA. Its listing shows a few thousand distinct CDR3 sequences. The sequencing sample was made of peripheral blood. The source is a human donor with an autoimmune cytopenia or autoimmune hepatitis (not recorded which). CDR3s include the opening cysteine and the closing phenylalanine or tryptophan. The order of the fields is J gene, clone size, V gene, CDR3 protein. Size tells how often a clone was seen (once, few, many) or the class of an expanded clone, and some rows leave it out.

J gene: TRBJ2-2
clone size: large
V gene: TRBV27
CDR3 protein: CASMSGGKAGELFF

J gene: TRBJ2-1
clone size: -
V gene: TRBV6-2/TRBV6-3
CDR3 protein: CASSYSRVSSYNEQFF

J gene: TRBJ1-2
clone size: -
V gene: TRBV5-5
CDR3 protein: CASSLGLDYGYTF

J gene: TRBJ2-2
clone size: -
V gene: TRBV15
CDR3 protein: CATSRQTGSNTGELFF

J gene: TRBJ2-1
clone size: medium-sized
V gene: TRBV24-1
CDR3 protein: CATSDQGDYYNEQFF

J gene: TRBJ1-2
clone size: -
V gene: TRBV5-5
CDR3 protein: CASSLAGFRWAGYTF

J gene: TRBJ2-3
clone size: -
V gene: TRBV7-2
CDR3 protein: CASSLRDSRPYF

J gene: TRBJ2-2
clone size: -
V gene: TRBV5-5
CDR3 protein: CASTWGSGRSGELFF

J gene: TRBJ2-7
clone size: -
V gene: TRBV27
CDR3 protein: CASSELRGIQHF

J gene: TRBJ1-4
clone size: -
V gene: TRBV30
CDR3 protein: CAWSVIGGGEKLFF

J gene: TRBJ2-7
clone size: -
V gene: TRBV20-1
CDR3 protein: CSAKREDRQYF

J gene: TRBJ2-2
clone size: -
V gene: TRBV29-1
CDR3 protein: CSVGSGRTTGELFF

J gene: TRBJ2-3
clone size: -
V gene: TRBV18
CDR3 protein: CASSPRLAGGGTDTQYF

J gene: TRBJ2-1
clone size: medium-sized
V gene: TRBV6-1
CDR3 protein: CASSEAAGGPDEQFF

J gene: TRBJ1-5
clone size: -
V gene: TRBV27
CDR3 protein: CASSLTSNQPQHF

J gene: TRBJ2-7
clone size: large
V gene: TRBV12-3/TRBV12-4
CDR3 protein: CASSLAGGPDEQYF

J gene: TRBJ1-1
clone size: -
V gene: TRBV7-2
CDR3 protein: CASSSDTGSADTEAFF

J gene: TRBJ2-7
clone size: -
V gene: TRBV5-1
CDR3 protein: CASRRGQGGAHEQYF

J gene: TRBJ1-2
clone size: -
V gene: TRBV5-5
CDR3 protein: CASTVGQGRKEDGYTF

J gene: TRBJ1-5
clone size: -
V gene: TRBV19
CDR3 protein: CASSDSFLDRDSNQPQHF

J gene: TRBJ2-3
clone size: -
V gene: TRBV19
CDR3 protein: CASSDRGRSTDTQYF

J gene: TRBJ1-6
clone size: -
V gene: TRBV6-6
CDR3 protein: CASSINSDSYNSPLHF

J gene: TRBJ2-1
clone size: -
V gene: TRBV19
CDR3 protein: CASTTSGAGSYNEQFF

J gene: TRBJ2-3
clone size: -
V gene: TRBV7-2
CDR3 protein: CASSSSGTSGFTDTQYF

J gene: TRBJ2-3
clone size: -
V gene: TRBV15
CDR3 protein: CATSSRRAPDTQYF